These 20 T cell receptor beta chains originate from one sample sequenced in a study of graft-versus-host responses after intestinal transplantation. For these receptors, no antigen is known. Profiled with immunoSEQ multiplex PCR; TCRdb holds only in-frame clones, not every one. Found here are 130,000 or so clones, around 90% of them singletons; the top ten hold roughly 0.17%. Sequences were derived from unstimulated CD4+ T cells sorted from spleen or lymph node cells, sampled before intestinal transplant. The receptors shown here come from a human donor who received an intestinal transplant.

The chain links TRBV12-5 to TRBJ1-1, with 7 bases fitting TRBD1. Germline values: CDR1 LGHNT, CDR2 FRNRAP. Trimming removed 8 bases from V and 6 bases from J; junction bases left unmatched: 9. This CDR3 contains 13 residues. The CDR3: CASQGEGYAEAFF. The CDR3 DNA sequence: TGTGCTAGTCAGGGGGAGGGATACGCTGAAGCTTTCTTT.

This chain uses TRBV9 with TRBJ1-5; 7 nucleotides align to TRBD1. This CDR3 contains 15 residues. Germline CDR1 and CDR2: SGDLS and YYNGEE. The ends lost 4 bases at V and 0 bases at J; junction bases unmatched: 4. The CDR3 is CASSPGTVSNQPQHF. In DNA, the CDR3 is TGTGCCAGCAGCCCCGGGACAGTTAGCAATCAGCCCCAGCATTTT.

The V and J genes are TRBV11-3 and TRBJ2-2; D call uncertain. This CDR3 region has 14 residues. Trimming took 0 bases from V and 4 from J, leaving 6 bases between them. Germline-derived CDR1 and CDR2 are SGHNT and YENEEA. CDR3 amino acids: CASSLERSTGELFF. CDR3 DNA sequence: TGTGCCAGCAGCTTAGAAAGGTCCACCGGGGAGCTGTTTTTT.

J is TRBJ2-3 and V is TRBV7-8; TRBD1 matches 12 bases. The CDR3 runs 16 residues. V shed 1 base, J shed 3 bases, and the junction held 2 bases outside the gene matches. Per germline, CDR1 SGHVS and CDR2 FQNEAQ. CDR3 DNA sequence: TGTGCCAGCAGCTTAGGGGACAGGGGGCGGACAGATACGCAGTATTTT. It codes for CASSLGDRGRTDTQYF.

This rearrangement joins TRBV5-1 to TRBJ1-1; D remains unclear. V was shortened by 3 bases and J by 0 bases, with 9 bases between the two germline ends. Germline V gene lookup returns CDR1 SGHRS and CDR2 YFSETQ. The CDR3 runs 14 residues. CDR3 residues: CASSWVGMNTEAFF. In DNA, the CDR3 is TGCGCCAGCAGCTGGGTAGGGATGAACACTGAAGCTTTCTTT.

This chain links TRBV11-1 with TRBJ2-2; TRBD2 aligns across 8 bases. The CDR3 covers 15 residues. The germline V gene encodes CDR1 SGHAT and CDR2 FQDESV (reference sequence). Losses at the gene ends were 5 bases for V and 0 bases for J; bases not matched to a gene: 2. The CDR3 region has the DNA TGTGCCAGCAGCGGAGCGGGGGCGAACACCGGGGAGCTGTTTTTT. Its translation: CASSGAGANTGELFF.

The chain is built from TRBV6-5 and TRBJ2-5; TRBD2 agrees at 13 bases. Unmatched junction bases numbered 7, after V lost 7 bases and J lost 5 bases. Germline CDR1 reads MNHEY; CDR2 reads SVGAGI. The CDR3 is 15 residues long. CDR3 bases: TGTGCCAGCAAGACTAGCGGGGGGCCCCGTGAGACCCAGTACTTC. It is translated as CASKTSGGPRETQYF.

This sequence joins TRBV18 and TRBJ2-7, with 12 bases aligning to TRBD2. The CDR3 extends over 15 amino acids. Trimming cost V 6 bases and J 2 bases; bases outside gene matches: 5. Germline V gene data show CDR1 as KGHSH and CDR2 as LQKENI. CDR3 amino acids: CASSPRLAGAYEQYF. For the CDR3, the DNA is TGTGCCAGCTCTCCTAGACTAGCGGGGGCCTACGAGCAGTACTTC.

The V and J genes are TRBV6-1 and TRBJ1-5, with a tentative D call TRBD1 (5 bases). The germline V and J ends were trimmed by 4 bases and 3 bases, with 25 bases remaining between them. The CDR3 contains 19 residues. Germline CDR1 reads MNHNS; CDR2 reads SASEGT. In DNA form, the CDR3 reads TGTGCCAGCAGTGCCCGCCCGGGACTTCCTATTGGGGCCAATCAGCCCCAGCATTTT. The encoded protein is CASSARPGLPIGANQPQHF.

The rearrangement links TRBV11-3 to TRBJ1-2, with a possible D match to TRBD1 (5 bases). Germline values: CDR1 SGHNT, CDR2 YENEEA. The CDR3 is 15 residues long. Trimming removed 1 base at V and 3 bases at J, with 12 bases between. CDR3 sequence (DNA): TGTGCCAGCAGCTTAGGGGGGTTGGACCACTATGGCTACACCTTC. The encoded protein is CASSLGGLDHYGYTF.

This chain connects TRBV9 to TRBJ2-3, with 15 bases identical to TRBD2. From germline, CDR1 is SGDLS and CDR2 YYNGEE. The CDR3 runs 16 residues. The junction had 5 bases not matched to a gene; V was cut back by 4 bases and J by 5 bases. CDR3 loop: CASSHGLAGGLDTQYF. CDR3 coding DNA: TGTGCCAGCAGCCACGGACTAGCGGGGGGGCTAGATACGCAGTATTTT.

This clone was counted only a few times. The CDR3 sequence: CASSPDLYNSPLHF. For the CDR3, the DNA is TGCGCCAGCAGCCCGGACCTTTATAATTCACCCCTCCACTTT. The chain has TRBV5-1 and TRBJ1-6, with D unresolved. V lost 4 bases and J lost 4, with 9 bases in between. CDR1 and CDR2 (germline): SGHRS, YFSETQ. The CDR3 is made up of 14 amino acids.

The chain's CDR3 is CSAATSQGSSGYTF. The CDR3 coding sequence is TGCAGCGCCGCGACCTCACAGGGCTCCTCTGGCTACACCTTC. The V gene is TRBV29-1, the J gene TRBJ1-2; D possibly corresponds to TRBD1 (6 bases). V gave up 7 bases and J gave up 7 bases, with 22 bases separating them. CDR1 is SQVTM, CDR2 ANQGSEA, per germline. The CDR3 is 14 residues long.

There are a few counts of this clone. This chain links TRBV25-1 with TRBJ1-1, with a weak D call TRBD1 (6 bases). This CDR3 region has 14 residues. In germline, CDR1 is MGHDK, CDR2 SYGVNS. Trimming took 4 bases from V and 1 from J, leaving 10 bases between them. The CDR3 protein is CASSGGTPNTEAFF. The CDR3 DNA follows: TGTGCCAGCAGTGGCGGGACACCGAACACTGAAGCTTTCTTT.

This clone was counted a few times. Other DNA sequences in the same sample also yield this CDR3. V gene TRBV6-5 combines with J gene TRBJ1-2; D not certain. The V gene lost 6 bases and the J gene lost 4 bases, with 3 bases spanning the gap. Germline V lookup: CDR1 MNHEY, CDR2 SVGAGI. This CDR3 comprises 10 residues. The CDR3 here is CASSLYGYTF. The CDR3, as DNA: TGTGCCAGCAGCCTCTATGGCTACACCTTC.

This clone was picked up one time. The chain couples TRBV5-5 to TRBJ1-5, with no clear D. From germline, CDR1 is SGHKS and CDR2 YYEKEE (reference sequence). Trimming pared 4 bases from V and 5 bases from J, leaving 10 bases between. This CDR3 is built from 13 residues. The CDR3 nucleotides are TGTGCCAGCAGCCAAGATCTAGATCAGCCCCAGCATTTT. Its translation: CASSQDLDQPQHF.

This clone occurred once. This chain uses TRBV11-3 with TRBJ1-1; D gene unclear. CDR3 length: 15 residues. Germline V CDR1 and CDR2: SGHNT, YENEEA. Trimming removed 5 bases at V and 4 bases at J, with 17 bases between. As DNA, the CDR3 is TGTGCCAGCAGCCCGTCTTTTGAGTGGATCACTGAAGCTTTCTTT. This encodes CASSPSFEWITEAFF. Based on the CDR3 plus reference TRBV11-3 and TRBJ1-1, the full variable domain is EAGVVQSPRYKIIEKKQPVAFWCNPISGHNTLYWYLQNLGQGPELLIRYENEEAVDDSQLPKDRFSAERLKGVDSTLKIQPAELGDSAVYLCASSPSFEWITEAFFGQGTRLTVV.

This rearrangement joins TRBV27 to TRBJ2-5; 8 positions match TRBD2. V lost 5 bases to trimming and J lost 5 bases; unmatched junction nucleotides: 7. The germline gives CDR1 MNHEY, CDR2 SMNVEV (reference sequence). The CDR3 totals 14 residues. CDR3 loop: CASSNRGGWETQYF. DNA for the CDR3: TGTGCCAGCAGTAATCGGGGGGGCTGGGAGACCCAGTACTTC.

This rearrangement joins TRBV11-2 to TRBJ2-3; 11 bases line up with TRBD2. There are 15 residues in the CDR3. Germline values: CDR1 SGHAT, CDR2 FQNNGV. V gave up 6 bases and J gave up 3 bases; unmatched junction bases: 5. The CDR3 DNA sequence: TGTGCCAGCAGGCCTAGCGGGGGGTCGACAGATACGCAGTATTTT. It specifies CASRPSGGSTDTQYF.

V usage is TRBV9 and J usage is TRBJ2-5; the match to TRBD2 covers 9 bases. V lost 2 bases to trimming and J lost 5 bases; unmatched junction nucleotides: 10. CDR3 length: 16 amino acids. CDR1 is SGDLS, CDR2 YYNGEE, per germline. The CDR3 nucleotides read TGTGCCAGCAGCGTCCAAAGCGGGGGGCTCGGGGAGACCCAGTACTTC. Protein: CASSVQSGGLGETQYF.